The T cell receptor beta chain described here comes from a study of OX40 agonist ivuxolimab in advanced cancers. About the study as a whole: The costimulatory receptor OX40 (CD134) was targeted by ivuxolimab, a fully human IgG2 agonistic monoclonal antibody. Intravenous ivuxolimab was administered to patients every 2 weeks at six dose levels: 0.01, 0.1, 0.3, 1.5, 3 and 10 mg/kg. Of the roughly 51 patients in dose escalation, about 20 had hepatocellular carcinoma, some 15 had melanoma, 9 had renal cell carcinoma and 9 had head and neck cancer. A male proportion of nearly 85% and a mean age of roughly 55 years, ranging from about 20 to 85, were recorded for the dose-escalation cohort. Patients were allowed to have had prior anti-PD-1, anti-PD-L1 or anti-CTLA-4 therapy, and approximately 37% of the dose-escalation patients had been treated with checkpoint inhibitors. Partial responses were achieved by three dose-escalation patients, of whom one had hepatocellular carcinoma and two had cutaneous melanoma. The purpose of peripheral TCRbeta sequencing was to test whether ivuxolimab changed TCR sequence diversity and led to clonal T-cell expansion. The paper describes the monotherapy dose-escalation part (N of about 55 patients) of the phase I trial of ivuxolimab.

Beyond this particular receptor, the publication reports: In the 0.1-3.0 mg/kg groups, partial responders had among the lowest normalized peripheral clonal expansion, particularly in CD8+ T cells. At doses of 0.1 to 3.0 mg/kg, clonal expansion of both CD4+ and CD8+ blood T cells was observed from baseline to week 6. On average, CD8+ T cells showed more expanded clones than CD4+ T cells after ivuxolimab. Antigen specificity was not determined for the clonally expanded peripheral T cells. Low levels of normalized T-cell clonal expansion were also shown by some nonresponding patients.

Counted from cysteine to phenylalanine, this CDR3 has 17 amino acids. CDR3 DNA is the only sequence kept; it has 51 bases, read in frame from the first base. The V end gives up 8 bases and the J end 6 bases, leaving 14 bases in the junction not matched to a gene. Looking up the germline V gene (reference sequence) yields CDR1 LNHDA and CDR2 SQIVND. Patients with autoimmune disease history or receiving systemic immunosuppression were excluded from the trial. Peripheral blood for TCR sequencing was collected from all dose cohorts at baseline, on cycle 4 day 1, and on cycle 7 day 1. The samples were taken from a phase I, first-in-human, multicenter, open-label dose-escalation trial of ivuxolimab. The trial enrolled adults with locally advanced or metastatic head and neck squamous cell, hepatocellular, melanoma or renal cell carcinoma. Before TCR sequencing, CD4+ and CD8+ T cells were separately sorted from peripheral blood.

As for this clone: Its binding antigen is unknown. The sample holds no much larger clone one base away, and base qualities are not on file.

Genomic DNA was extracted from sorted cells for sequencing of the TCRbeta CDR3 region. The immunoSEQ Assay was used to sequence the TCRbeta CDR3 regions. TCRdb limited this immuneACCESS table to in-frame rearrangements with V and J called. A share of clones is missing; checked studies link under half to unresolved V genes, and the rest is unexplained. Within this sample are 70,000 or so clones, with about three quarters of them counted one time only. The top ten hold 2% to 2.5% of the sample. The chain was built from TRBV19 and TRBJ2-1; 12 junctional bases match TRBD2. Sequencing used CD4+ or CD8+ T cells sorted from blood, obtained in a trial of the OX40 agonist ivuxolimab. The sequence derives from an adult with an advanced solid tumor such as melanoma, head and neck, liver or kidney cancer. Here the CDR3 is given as CASGTLKLAGGTNEQFF. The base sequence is TGTGCCAGTGGTACCCTCAAACTAGCGGGGGGTACCAATGAGCAGTTCTTC.